The rows below give T cell receptor beta chains drawn from one sample of a study of blood T cell repertoires in COVID-19. The method was immunoSEQ multiplex PCR; TCRdb's version includes in-frame clones alone and lacks a portion of them. Here the sample spans about 280,000 clones, approximately 85% being singletons. The sample consisted of peripheral blood. These receptors were collected from a man in his forties or fifties with active or convalescent COVID-19. Both conserved end residues are part of each CDR3. D genes are given only for firm matches. A clone size is listed for some rows: how often the clone was seen (once, few, many), or a class if it is expanded.

TRBV29-1	-	-	TRBJ1-1	TGCAGCGTCCGAGGACACCAGAACACTGAAGCTTTCTTT	CSVRGHQNTEAFF
TRBV5-1	-	-	TRBJ1-1	TGCGCCAGCAGACCCAGGGTTAGGGCCGCTGAAGCTTTCTTT	CASRPRVRAAEAFF
TRBV9	-	-	TRBJ2-2	TGTGCCAGCAGCTTTACCTCGGGAACCGGGGAGCTGTTTTTT	CASSFTSGTGELFF
TRBV7-2	-	-	TRBJ2-7	TGTGCCAGCAGCTTACAGGGCTACGAGCAGTACTTC	CASSLQGYEQYF
TRBV12-3/TRBV12-4	-	-	TRBJ1-4	TGTGCCAGCAGTTCCAACACCGATGAAAAACTGTTTTTT	CASSSNTDEKLFF
TRBV6-1	-	-	TRBJ1-4	TGTGCCAGCAGTGACCCCGGACATTTCCTTGCAACTAATGAAAAACTGTTTTTT	CASSDPGHFLATNEKLFF
TRBV19	few	TRBD2	TRBJ2-7	TGTGCCAGTAGCAAAAAGATGGGACTAGCGGGAGGGGAGCAGTACTTC	CASSKKMGLAGGEQYF
TRBV5-6	-	TRBD2	TRBJ2-5	TGTGCCAGCAGCTCGGGACTAGCGGGAGGACAGGAGACCCAGTACTTC	CASSSGLAGGQETQYF
TRBV21-1	-	-	TRBJ2-1	TGTGCCAGCCACATGATGGCGGGAAGGTACAATGAGCAGTTCTTC	CASHMMAGRYNEQFF
TRBV18	-	TRBD1	TRBJ1-2	TGTGCCAGCTCACCATTGGCCCCGGCCGTTAAAGGGGGCTGGATGGGCTACACCTTC	CASSPLAPAVKGGWMGYTF
TRBV6-5	-	TRBD1	TRBJ1-4	TGTGCCAGCAGACTCCGGGACAGGGGAGAAAAACTGTTTTTT	CASRLRDRGEKLFF
TRBV29-1	-	TRBD1	TRBJ1-1	TGCAGCGCCCTGTACAGGCAGGGGGCCGGGGAAGCTTTCTTT	CSALYRQGAGEAFF
TRBV7-6	-	TRBD1	TRBJ1-3	TGTGCCAGCAGCTCCCCGGGACAGAGCCGTGGAAACACCATATATTTT	CASSSPGQSRGNTIYF
TRBV6-5	-	TRBD1	TRBJ1-3	TGTGCCAGCAGTCCCCGGACAGGCGGAAACACCATATATTTT	CASSPRTGGNTIYF
TRBV2	-	TRBD2	TRBJ2-7	TGTGCCAGCAGTGTTACCGAGCGGGACGACATGAACGAGCAGTACTTC	CASSVTERDDMNEQYF
TRBV14	-	-	TRBJ2-1	TGTGCCAGCAGCCAAGTCCACCTAGGTGAGCAGTTCTTC	CASSQVHLGEQFF
TRBV11-2	-	-	TRBJ2-1	TGTGCCAGCAGCCCCCTTTGGAGGCAGGCCAATGAGCAGTTCTTC	CASSPLWRQANEQFF
TRBV27	-	TRBD1	TRBJ2-6	TGTGCCAGCAGTCCGACGACAGGGGGGTCCTACTCTGGGGCCAACGTCCTGACTTTC	CASSPTTGGSYSGANVLTF
TRBV10-1	-	TRBD1	TRBJ2-7	TGCGCCAGCCGGGGACAGGGGACCCGGGAGCAGTACTTC	CASRGQGTREQYF
TRBV25-1	few	TRBD2	TRBJ2-4	TGTGCCAGCAGTGAATCCAAGCGGGAGAGCGACATTCAGTACTTC	CASSESKRESDIQYF
TRBV2	-	TRBD1	TRBJ2-3	TGTGCCAGAAACAGGGGGAGCACAGATACGCAGTATTTT	CARNRGSTDTQYF
TRBV4-2	-	-	TRBJ1-1	TGTGCCAGCAGCCAAGTCGTAGGCGGCGACACTGAAGCTTTCTTT	CASSQVVGGDTEAFF
TRBV10-2	-	TRBD1	TRBJ1-2	TGCGCCGTACGGGACAGGGGGGATGGCTACACCTTC	CAVRDRGDGYTF
TRBV2	-	TRBD1	TRBJ2-1	TGTGCCAGCAGTGGTGGGACAGGGAGCTCCTACAATGAGCAGTTCTTC	CASSGGTGSSYNEQFF
TRBV11-3	-	TRBD1	TRBJ1-4	TGTGCCAGCAGCTTAGGAGGACAGGGGAGGGATGAAAAACTGTTTTTT	CASSLGGQGRDEKLFF
TRBV27	-	-	TRBJ2-1	TGTGCCAGCAGCCTCACTTCTGCCTACAATGAGCAGTTCTTC	CASSLTSAYNEQFF
TRBV15	-	TRBD2	TRBJ2-5	TGTGCCACCAGCATGGAGCGGGGTCAAGAGACCCAGTACTTC	CATSMERGQETQYF
TRBV27	-	TRBD1	TRBJ2-5	TGTGCCAGCAGTTTTCAGGGGGCCCAAGAGACCCAGTACTTC	CASSFQGAQETQYF
TRBV28	-	-	TRBJ2-1	TGTGCCAGCAGTTTGTTCACAGGGTACAATGAGCAGTTCTTC	CASSLFTGYNEQFF
TRBV18	-	-	TRBJ1-3	TGTGCCAGCTCTCCACCTTCCCTTGGAAACACCATATATTTT	CASSPPSLGNTIYF
TRBV4-1	-	-	TRBJ1-6	TGCGCCAGCAGCCAAGATAATGGGCGGGATTCACCCCTCCACTTT	CASSQDNGRDSPLHF
TRBV6-5	-	-	TRBJ1-5	TGTGCCAGCAGTTACTCGAGGGATCTACAGCCCCAGCATTTT	CASSYSRDLQPQHF
TRBV14	-	-	TRBJ2-3	TGTGCCAGCAGCCAAGAAGGCGCGGCGGATACGCAGTATTTT	CASSQEGAADTQYF
TRBV24-1	-	TRBD1	TRBJ2-3	TGTGCCACCAGTGACCCCTGGACAGGGACCACAGATACGCAGTATTTT	CATSDPWTGTTDTQYF
TRBV5-5	-	TRBD1	TRBJ2-1	TGTGCCAGCAGCCTACGTACAGGGGGCTTCTACAATGAGCAGTTCTTC	CASSLRTGGFYNEQFF
TRBV5-1	once	TRBD1	TRBJ2-5	TGCGCCAGCAGCTCCTCGACAGGGTGGGGTATGGCGACCCAGTACTTC	CASSSSTGWGMATQYF
TRBV10-3	-	TRBD2	TRBJ2-7	TGTGCCATCAGTCCCCGGGGGGGACCTGGAGGCGAGCAGTACTTC	CAISPRGGPGGEQYF
TRBV18	-	TRBD2	TRBJ2-5	TGTGCCAGCTCACCCTTAGCGGGGGAAGAGACCCAGTACTTC	CASSPLAGEETQYF
TRBV12-3/TRBV12-4	-	TRBD1	TRBJ2-7	TGTGCCAGCAGTCAGACAGGGGGCTACGAGCAGTACTTC	CASSQTGGYEQYF
TRBV5-1	-	TRBD1	TRBJ1-2	TGCGCCAGCAGACCTGAGCCGGGACAGGGTGGTGGCTACACCTTC	CASRPEPGQGGGYTF
TRBV7-3	-	-	TRBJ2-1	TGTGCCAGCAGCTCCCCCGACCTGGTTCCGGGACTCATCAATGAGCAGTTCTTC	CASSSPDLVPGLINEQFF
TRBV12-3/TRBV12-4	-	-	TRBJ1-1	TGTGCCAGCACCCTATTCCGGCGGACTGAAGCTTTCTTT	CASTLFRRTEAFF
TRBV30	-	TRBD2	TRBJ2-1	TGTGCCTGGGGAGCGGGACTAGCGCCCTACAATGAGCAGTTCTTC	CAWGAGLAPYNEQFF
TRBV28	-	-	TRBJ2-7	TGTGCCAGCAGTCTGGACTTGTCCTACGAGCAGTACTTC	CASSLDLSYEQYF
TRBV7-3	few	TRBD1	TRBJ2-7	TGTGCCAGCAGCGCGACAGGGACCTACGAGCAGTACTTC	CASSATGTYEQYF
TRBV12-5	-	-	TRBJ1-1	TGTGCTAGTGGCCCGTACGCGACTGAAGCTTTCTTT	CASGPYATEAFF
TRBV19	-	TRBD2	TRBJ2-5	TGTGCCAGTAGTTCTCAAACTAGCGGGAGTCGGGAGACCCAGTACTTC	CASSSQTSGSRETQYF
TRBV7-2	-	-	TRBJ2-2	TGTGCCAGCAGCCCCCAGGGGACCGGGGAGCTGTTTTTT	CASSPQGTGELFF